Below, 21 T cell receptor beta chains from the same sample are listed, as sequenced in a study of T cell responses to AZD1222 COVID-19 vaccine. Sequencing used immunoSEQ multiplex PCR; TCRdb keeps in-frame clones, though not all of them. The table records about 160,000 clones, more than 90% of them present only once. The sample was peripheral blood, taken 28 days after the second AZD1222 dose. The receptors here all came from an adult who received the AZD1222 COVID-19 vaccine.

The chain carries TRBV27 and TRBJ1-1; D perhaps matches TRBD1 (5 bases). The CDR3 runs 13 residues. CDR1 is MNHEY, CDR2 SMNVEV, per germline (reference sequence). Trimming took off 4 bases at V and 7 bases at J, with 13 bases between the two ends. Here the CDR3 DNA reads TGTGCCAGCAGTTCCCCCCGTGGGGGTGAAGCTTTCTTT. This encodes CASSSPRGGEAFF.

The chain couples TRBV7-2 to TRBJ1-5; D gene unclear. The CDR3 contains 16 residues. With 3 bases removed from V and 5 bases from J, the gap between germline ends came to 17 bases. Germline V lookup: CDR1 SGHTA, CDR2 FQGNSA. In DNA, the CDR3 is TGTGCCAGCAGCTTCGGGCCTTCTTCGAGGCATCAGCCCCAGCATTTT. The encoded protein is CASSFGPSSRHQPQHF.

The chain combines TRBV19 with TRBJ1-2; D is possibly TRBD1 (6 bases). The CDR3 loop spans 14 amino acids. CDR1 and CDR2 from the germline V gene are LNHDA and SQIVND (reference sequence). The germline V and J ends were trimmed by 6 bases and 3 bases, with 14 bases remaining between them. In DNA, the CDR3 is TGTGCCAGTAGGGAGGGGGTTTATGACTATGGCTACACCTTC. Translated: CASREGVYDYGYTF.

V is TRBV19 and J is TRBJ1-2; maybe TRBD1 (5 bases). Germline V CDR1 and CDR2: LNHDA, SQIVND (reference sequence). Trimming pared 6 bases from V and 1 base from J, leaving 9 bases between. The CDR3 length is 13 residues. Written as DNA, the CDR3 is TGTGCCAGTAGGGAAAGGGGTAACTATGGCTACACCTTC. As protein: CASRERGNYGYTF.

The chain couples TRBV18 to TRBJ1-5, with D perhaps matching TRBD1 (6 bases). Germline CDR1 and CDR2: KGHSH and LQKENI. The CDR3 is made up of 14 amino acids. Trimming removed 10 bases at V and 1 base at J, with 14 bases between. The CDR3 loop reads CATRGGGSNQPQHF. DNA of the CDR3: TGTGCCACCCGGGGGGGCGGGAGCAATCAGCCCCAGCATTTT.

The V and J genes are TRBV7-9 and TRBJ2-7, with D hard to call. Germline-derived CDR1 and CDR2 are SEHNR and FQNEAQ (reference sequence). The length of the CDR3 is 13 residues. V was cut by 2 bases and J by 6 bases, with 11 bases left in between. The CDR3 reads CASSLREEVEQYF. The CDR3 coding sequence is TGTGCCAGCAGCTTAAGAGAAGAGGTCGAGCAGTACTTC.

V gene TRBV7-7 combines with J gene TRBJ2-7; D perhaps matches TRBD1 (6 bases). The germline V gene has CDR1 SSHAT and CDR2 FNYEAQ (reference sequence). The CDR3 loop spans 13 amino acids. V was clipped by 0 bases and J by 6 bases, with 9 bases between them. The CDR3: CASSLATGSEQYF. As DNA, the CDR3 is TGTGCCAGCAGCTTAGCAACAGGGAGCGAGCAGTACTTC.

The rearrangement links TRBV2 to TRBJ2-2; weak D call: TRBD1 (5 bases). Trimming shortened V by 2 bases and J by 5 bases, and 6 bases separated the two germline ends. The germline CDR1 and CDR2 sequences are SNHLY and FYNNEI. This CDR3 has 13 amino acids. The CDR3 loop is CASSEQGTGELFF. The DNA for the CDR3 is TGTGCCAGCAGTGAACAGGGTACCGGGGAGCTGTTTTTT.

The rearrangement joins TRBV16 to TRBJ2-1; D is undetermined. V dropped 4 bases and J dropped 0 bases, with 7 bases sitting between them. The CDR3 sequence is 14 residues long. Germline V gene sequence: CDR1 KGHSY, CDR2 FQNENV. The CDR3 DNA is TGTGCCAGCAGCCGAGGTTTCTCCTACAATGAGCAGTTCTTC. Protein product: CASSRGFSYNEQFF.

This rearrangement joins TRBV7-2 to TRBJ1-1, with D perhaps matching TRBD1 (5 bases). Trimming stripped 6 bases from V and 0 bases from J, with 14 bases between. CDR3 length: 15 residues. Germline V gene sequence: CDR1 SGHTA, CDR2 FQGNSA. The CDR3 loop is CASRAPETVNTEAFF. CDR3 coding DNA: TGTGCCAGCAGGGCCCCCGAGACAGTGAACACTGAAGCTTTCTTT.

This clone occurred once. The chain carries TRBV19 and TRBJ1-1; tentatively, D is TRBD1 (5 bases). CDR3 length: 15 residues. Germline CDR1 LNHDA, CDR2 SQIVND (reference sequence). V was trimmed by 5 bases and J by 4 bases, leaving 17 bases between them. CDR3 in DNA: TGTGCCAGTAGTGTGAGCAAGTTTGGGACCACTGAAGCTTTCTTT. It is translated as CASSVSKFGTTEAFF.

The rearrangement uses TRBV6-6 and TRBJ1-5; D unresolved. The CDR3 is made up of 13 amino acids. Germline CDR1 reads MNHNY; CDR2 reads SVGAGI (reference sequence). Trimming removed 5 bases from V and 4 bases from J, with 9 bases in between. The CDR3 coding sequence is TGTGCCAGCAGTAGACTGGAGAATCAGCCCCAGCATTTT. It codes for CASSRLENQPQHF.

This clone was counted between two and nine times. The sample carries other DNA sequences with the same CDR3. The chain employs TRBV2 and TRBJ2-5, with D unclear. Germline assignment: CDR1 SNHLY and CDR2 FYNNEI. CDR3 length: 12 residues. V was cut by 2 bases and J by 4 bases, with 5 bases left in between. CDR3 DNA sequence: TGTGCCAGCAGTGAATCACCAGAGACCCAGTACTTC. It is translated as CASSESPETQYF.

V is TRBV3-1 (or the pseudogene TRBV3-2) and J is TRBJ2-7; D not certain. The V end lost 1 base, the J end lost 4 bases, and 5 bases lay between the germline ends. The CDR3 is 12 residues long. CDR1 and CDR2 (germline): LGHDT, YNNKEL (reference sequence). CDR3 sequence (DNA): TGTGCCAGCAGCCAAGCGGATTACGAGCAGTACTTC. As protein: CASSQADYEQYF.

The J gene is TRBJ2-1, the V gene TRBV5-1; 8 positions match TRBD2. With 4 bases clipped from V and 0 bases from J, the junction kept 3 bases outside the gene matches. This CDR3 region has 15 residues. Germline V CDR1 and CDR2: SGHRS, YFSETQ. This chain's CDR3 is CASSPTSGSYNEQFF. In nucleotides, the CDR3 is TGCGCCAGCAGCCCAACTAGCGGCTCCTACAATGAGCAGTTCTTC.

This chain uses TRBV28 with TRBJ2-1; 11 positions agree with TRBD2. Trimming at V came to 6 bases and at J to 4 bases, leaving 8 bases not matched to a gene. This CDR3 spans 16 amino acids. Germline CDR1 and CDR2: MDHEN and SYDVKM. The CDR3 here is CASRGGTSGLYNEQFF. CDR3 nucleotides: TGTGCCAGCAGGGGCGGGACTAGCGGTCTTTACAATGAGCAGTTCTTC.

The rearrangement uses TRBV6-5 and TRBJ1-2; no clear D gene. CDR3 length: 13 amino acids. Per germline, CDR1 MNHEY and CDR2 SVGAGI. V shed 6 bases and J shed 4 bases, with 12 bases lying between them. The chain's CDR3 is CASREGVFYGYTF. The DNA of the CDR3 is TGTGCCAGCAGGGAGGGTGTCTTCTATGGCTACACCTTC.

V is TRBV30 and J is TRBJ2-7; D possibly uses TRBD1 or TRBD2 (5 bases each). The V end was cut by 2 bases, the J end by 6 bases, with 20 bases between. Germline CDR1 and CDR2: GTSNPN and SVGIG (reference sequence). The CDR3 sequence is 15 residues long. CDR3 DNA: TGTGCCTGGAGTAAACCGGGACGGGGCCGTATCGAGCAGTACTTC. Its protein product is CAWSKPGRGRIEQYF. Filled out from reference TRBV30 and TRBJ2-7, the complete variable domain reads SQTIHQWPATLVQPVGSPLSLECTVEGTSNPNLYWYRQAAGRGLQLLFYSVGIGQISSEVPQNLSASRPQDRQFILSSKKLLLSDSGFYLCAWSKPGRGRIEQYFGPGTRLTVT.

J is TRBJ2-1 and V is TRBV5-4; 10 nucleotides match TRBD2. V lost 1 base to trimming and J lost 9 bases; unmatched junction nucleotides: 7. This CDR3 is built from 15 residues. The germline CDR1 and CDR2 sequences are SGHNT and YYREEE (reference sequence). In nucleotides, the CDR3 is TGTGCCAGCAGCTTGAGCCTAGCGGGAGTTACTGAGCAGTTCTTC. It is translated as CASSLSLAGVTEQFF.

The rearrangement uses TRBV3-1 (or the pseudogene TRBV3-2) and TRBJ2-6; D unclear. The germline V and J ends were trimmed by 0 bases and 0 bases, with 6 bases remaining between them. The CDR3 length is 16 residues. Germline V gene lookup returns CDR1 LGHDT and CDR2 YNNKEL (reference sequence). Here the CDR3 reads CASSQEMGSGANVLTF. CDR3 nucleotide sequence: TGTGCCAGCAGCCAAGAAATGGGCTCTGGGGCCAACGTCCTGACTTTC.

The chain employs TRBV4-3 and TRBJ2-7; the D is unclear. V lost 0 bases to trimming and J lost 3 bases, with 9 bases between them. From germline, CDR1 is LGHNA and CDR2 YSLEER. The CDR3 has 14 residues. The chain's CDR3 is CASSQEVGNYEQYF. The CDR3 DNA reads TGCGCCAGCAGCCAAGAAGTAGGAAACTACGAGCAGTACTTC.